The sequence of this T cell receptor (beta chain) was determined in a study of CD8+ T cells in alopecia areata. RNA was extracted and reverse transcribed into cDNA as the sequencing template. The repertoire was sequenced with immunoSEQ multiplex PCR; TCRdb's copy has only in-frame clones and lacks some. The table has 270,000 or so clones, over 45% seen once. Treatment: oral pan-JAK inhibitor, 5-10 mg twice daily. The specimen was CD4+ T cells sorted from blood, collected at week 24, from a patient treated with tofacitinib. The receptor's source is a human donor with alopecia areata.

For the CDR3, the DNA is TGCGCCAGCAGCAGATTCGACAGCCCCTCTGGGGCCAACGTCCTGACTTTC. It translates to CASSRFDSPSGANVLTF. The rearrangement links TRBV5-1 to TRBJ2-6, with a weak D call TRBD1 (5 bases). CDR1 SGHRS and CDR2 YFSETQ come from the germline V gene. Trimming took 4 bases from V and 0 from J, leaving 14 bases between them. The CDR3 is 17 residues long.